Listed below are T cell receptor beta chains from one sample, sequenced in a study of Graves' ophthalmopathy and Graves' hyperthyroidism. TCRdb re-analysed the multiplex PCR reads in MiXCR, keeping a single row per CDR3 protein. The table records hundreds of thousands of distinct CDR3 sequences, roughly an eighth of them present only once. The source material was blood. The source is a woman younger than 45 with Graves' ophthalmopathy. Each CDR3 is given with its conserved first and last residue. Fields, in order: clone size, J gene, V gene, D gene, CDR3 protein, CDR3 DNA. The D gene is left open where the match is weak. Size is stated for part of the rows, as once, few or many counts, or as a class when the clone is expanded.

size: .; J: TRBJ1-2; V: TRBV5-3; D: .; CDR3: CARSLTPKGNYGYTF; DNA: TGTGCCAGAAGCCTGACACCGAAAGGGAACTATGGCTACACCTTC
size: .; J: TRBJ1-5; V: TRBV30; D: .; CDR3: CAWSGGSIRQDNQPQHF; DNA: TGTGCCTGGAGTGGGGGATCTATTCGACAGGACAATCAGCCCCAGCATTTT
size: many; J: TRBJ1-1; V: TRBV28; D: TRBD1; CDR3: CASTPPTGDRAEAFF; DNA: TGTGCCAGCACCCCCCCGACAGGGGATAGGGCTGAAGCTTTCTTT
size: many; J: TRBJ1-3; V: TRBV19; D: .; CDR3: CASSIGGPGNTIYF; DNA: TGTGCCAGTAGTATTGGCGGACCTGGAAACACCATATATTTT
size: many; J: TRBJ1-6; V: TRBV10-3; D: .; CDR3: CAISEGGDINSPLHF; DNA: TGTGCCATCAGTGAGGGCGGGGACATTAATTCACCCCTCCACTTT
size: many; J: TRBJ2-7; V: TRBV6-5; D: .; CDR3: CASSYGLGAYEQYF; DNA: TGTGCCAGCAGTTACGGGTTAGGTGCCTACGAGCAGTACTTC
size: few; J: TRBJ1-1; V: TRBV28; D: .; CDR3: CASRLRRKTTEAFF; DNA: TGTGCCAGCCGGCTGAGGAGAAAGACCACTGAAGCTTTCTTT
size: few; J: TRBJ1-5; V: TRBV30; D: .; CDR3: CAWSVSGDSNQPQHF; DNA: TGTGCCTGGAGTGTTTCAGGAGATTCCAATCAGCCCCAGCATTTT
size: many; J: TRBJ2-7; V: TRBV30; D: TRBD1; CDR3: CAGNDRGSEQYF; DNA: TGTGCCGGAAATGACAGGGGAAGCGAGCAGTACTTC
size: many; J: TRBJ1-1; V: TRBV6-1; D: .; CDR3: CASSEQTTNTEAFF; DNA: TGTGCCAGCAGTGAACAGACTACTAACACTGAAGCTTTCTTT
size: many; J: TRBJ1-1; V: TRBV2; D: .; CDR3: CASTRESMNTEAFF; DNA: TGTGCCAGCACTAGGGAGTCAATGAACACTGAAGCTTTCTTT
size: many; J: TRBJ1-1; V: TRBV5-1; D: TRBD1; CDR3: CASSSDRAYTEAFF; DNA: TGCGCCAGCAGCTCTGACAGGGCGTACACTGAAGCTTTCTTT
size: many; J: TRBJ1-1; V: TRBV28; D: .; CDR3: CASSPPGTRRKNTEAFF; DNA: TGTGCCAGCAGCCCACCCGGGACCAGGCGGAAGAACACTGAAGCTTTCTTT
size: many; J: TRBJ2-2; V: TRBV24-1; D: .; CDR3: CATSDLYGELFF; DNA: TGTGCCACCAGTGATTTATACGGGGAGCTGTTTTTT
size: many; J: TRBJ1-2; V: TRBV12-3/TRBV12-4; D: .; CDR3: CASRAGGGGYGYTF; DNA: TGTGCCAGCCGGGCTGGAGGGGGAGGCTATGGCTACACCTTC
size: many; J: TRBJ2-7; V: TRBV19; D: .; CDR3: CASSPVLRATYEQYF; DNA: TGTGCCAGTAGCCCCGTGTTGCGAGCTACCTACGAGCAGTACTTC
size: .; J: TRBJ1-1; V: TRBV28; D: TRBD1; CDR3: CASSLSHRGWTEAFF; DNA: TGTGCCAGCAGTTTAAGTCACAGGGGATGGACTGAAGCTTTCTTT
size: .; J: TRBJ1-1; V: TRBV10-3; D: .; CDR3: CAISGGGGTEAFF; DNA: TGTGCCATCAGTGGAGGGGGGGGCACTGAAGCTTTCTTT
size: many; J: TRBJ2-5; V: TRBV9; D: TRBD1; CDR3: CASSTLGQQETQYF; DNA: TGTGCCAGCAGCACATTGGGACAGCAAGAGACCCAGTACTTC
size: .; J: TRBJ2-5; V: TRBV20-1; D: .; CDR3: CSARDGGHQETQYF; DNA: TGCAGTGCTAGAGATGGAGGGCACCAAGAGACCCAGTACTTC
size: many; J: TRBJ1-5; V: TRBV20-1; D: .; CDR3: CSARDTGNQPQHF; DNA: TGCAGTGCTAGAGATACGGGGAATCAGCCCCAGCATTTT
size: many; J: TRBJ2-7; V: TRBV2; D: .; CDR3: CASSAGRYSYEQYF; DNA: TGTGCCAGCAGTGCGGGGCGCTACTCCTACGAGCAGTACTTC
size: many; J: TRBJ1-1; V: TRBV7-2; D: .; CDR3: CASSPDTEAFF; DNA: TGTGCCAGCAGCCCGGACACTGAAGCTTTCTTT
size: .; J: TRBJ2-7; V: TRBV6-1; D: .; CDR3: CASSEAIADRPYF; DNA: TGTGCCAGCAGTGAGGCGATTGCGGACCGACCGTACTTC
size: many; J: TRBJ2-5; V: TRBV2; D: .; CDR3: CASSRGSQETQYF; DNA: TGTGCCAGCAGTCGGGGATCTCAAGAGACCCAGTACTTC
size: .; J: TRBJ2-2; V: TRBV10-2; D: .; CDR3: CASLGPTENGELFF; DNA: TGCGCCAGTTTAGGACCGACGGAGAACGGGGAGCTGTTTTTT
size: .; J: TRBJ2-5; V: TRBV19; D: .; CDR3: CASSMQGRETQYF; DNA: TGTGCCAGTAGTATGCAGGGAAGAGAGACCCAGTACTTC
size: few; J: TRBJ2-7; V: TRBV3-1; D: TRBD1; CDR3: CASNRGQGAHEQYF; DNA: TGTGCCAGCAACAGGGGACAGGGGGCCCACGAGCAGTACTTC
size: many; J: TRBJ1-5; V: TRBV7-8; D: .; CDR3: CASSLEYDQPQHF; DNA: TGTGCCAGCAGCTTAGAGTATGATCAGCCCCAGCATTTT
size: many; J: TRBJ2-7; V: TRBV19; D: .; CDR3: CASSSGQTYEQYF; DNA: TGTGCCAGTAGTTCGGGACAAACCTACGAGCAGTACTTC
size: many; J: TRBJ1-6; V: TRBV4-1; D: .; CDR3: CATGQIYNSPLHF; DNA: TGCGCCACCGGACAGATCTATAATTCACCCCTCCACTTT
size: .; J: TRBJ2-7; V: TRBV7-8; D: TRBD1; CDR3: CASSLQQGAIYEQYF; DNA: TGTGCCAGCAGCTTACAGCAGGGGGCGATATACGAGCAGTACTTC
size: .; J: TRBJ1-1; V: TRBV9; D: .; CDR3: CASSVVAGEAFF; DNA: TGTGCCAGCAGCGTAGTGGCGGGGGAAGCTTTCTTT
size: many; J: TRBJ2-5; V: TRBV9; D: .; CDR3: CASSTRSGAGTQYF; DNA: TGTGCCAGCAGCACCCGCTCAGGGGCGGGGACCCAGTACTTC
size: .; J: TRBJ2-5; V: TRBV20-1; D: .; CDR3: CSARDVREETQYF; DNA: TGCAGTGCTAGAGATGTACGAGAAGAGACCCAGTACTTC
size: many; J: TRBJ2-3; V: TRBV15; D: TRBD2; CDR3: CATSSTDGGSPTDTQYF; DNA: TGTGCCACCAGCAGCACGGATGGCGGGAGCCCAACAGATACGCAGTATTTT
size: many; J: TRBJ2-7; V: TRBV6-7; D: TRBD1; CDR3: CASSPPRDRGLYEQYF; DNA: TGTGCCAGCAGTCCTCCCCGGGACAGGGGGCTCTACGAGCAGTACTTC